This T cell receptor (beta chain) was recorded in a study of blood T cells in healthy people across ages. Overall study context: Capturing about one barcoded beta molecule per two T cells was achieved by template switching.

Trimming shortened V by 6 bases and J by 12 bases, and 20 bases separated the two germline ends. The CDR3 runs 14 residues. A second PCR, run for about 7 to 11 cycles, used a sample-barcoded 5' primer plus a J-beta primer mix. Every molecule of cDNA carried a tag from a template-switch adaptor with 12 random nucleotides. TCRdb recomputed calls from the 5' RACE reads with MiXCR, one row per CDR3 protein. The sample lists around 1,000,000 distinct CDR3 sequences, around two fifths occurring once. The J gene is TRBJ1-4, the V gene TRBV12-3 or TRBV12-4; perhaps TRBD1 as D (5 bases). The origin of this receptor is a man aged 18 to 29 in good health. The sequenced sample consisted of blood. In DNA form, the CDR3 reads TGTGCCAGCAGAATAGGGACGCGGACCTCGGAACTGTTTTTT. As protein: CASRIGTRTSELFF.